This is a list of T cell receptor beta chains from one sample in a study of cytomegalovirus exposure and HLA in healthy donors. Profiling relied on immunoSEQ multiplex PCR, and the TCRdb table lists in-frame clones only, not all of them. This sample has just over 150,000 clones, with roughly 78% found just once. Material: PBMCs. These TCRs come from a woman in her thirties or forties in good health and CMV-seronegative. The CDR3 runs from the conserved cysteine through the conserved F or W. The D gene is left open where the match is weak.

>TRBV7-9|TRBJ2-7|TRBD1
CASGTGSTYEQYF
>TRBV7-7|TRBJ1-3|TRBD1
CASSSGQGTGNTIYF
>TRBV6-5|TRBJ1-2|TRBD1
CASSRTGGADYGYTF
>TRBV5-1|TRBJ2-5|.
CASSLLSDSPSDGQYF
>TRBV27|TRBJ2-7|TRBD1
CASRLIPGQGAGEQYF
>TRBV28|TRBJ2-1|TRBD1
CASSLFAGGLEQFF
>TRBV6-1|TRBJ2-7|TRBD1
CASSEVPDRAYEQYF
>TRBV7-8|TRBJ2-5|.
CASSLSGEGETQYF
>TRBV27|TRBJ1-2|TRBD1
CASSQNRDSLYGYTF
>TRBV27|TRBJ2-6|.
CASSPLDSDLGANVLTF
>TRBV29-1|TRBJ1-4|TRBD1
CSAGRGAISNEKLFF
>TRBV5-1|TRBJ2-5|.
CASSLSGSEETQYF
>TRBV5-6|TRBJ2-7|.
CASSVGALDYEQYF
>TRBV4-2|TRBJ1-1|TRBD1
CASSQALGTANTEAFF
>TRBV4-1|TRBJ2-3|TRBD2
CASSQPGLAGGGTDTQYF
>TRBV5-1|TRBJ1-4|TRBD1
CASSPRTGFNEKLFF
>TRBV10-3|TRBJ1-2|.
CATHTPSGVGYGYTF
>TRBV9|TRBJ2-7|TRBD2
CASSVAPGRSYEQYF
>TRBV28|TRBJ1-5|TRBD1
CASIRRDRAYQPQHF
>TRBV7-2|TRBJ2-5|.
CASSHPLRGLSLQETQYF
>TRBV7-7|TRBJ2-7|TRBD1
CASSPGTGSYEQYF
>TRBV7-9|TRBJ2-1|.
CASSLARDEYNEQFF
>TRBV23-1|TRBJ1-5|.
CADPWRVRDQPQHF
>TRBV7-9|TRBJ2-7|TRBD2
CSSSLEGTSMYF
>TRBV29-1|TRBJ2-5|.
CSVSHMQETQYF
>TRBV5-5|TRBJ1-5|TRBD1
CASSYGTGNQPQHF
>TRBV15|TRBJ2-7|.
CATSRGSRVDEQYF
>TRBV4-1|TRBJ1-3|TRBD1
CASSRTGPGNTIYF
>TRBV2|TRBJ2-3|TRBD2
CASTRGAIAGITDTQYF
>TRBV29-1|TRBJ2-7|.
CSVANSRAYEQYF
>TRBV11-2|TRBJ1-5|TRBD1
CASSFGQGARQPQHF
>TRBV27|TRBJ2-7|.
CASRPGGGFYEQYF
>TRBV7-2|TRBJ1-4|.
CASSQYGEKLFF
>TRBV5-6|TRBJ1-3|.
CASSLESYYSGNTIYF
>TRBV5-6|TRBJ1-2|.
CATSQWGRGPYGYTF
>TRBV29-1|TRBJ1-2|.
CSVEDAVLYGYTF
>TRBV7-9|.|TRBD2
CASSSPGRGEGSPYEQYF
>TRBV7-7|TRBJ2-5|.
CASSLARQETQYF
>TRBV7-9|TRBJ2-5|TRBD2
CASSFTSGGETQYF
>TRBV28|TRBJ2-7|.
CASSLASAYEQYF
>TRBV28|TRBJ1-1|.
CASGLWVRKAFF
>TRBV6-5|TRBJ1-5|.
CASSAGVGQPQHF
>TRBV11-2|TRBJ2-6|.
CASRLGVRESGANVLTF
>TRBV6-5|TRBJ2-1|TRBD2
CASSYSLAGGDNEQFF
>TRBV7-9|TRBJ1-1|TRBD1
CASRRDRSYTEAFF
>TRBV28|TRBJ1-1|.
CASSSLTGPYTEAFF
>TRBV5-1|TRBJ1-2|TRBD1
CASSSKVGQGHYGYTF
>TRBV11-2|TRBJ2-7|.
CASTGNGDSYEQYF
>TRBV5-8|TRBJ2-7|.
CASSLSGTYEQYF
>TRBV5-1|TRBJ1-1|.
CASSPRAGNTEAFF
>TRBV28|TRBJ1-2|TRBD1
CASSPQRTGSYTF
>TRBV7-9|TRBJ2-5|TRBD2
CASSLAGASGGQETQYF
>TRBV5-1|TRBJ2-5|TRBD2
CASSGTLAGGPETQYF
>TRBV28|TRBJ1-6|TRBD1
CASSRGQTYNSPLHF
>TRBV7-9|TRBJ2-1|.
CASSAEGPPYNEQFF
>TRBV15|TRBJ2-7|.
CATSRGQTYEQYF
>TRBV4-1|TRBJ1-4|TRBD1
CASSQYGTGDYEKLFF
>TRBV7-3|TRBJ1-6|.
CASSERQNSPLHF
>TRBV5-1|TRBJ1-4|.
CASSLGANSNEKLFF